A single TCR beta chain is shown here with its context. Its antigen specificity is not known. No quality values exist for individual bases; no much larger clone is one base distant. Preparation of the library involved 5' RACE. The sample was run on an Illumina HiSeq 2500. The second PCR ran for roughly 7 to 11 cycles and used a J-beta primer mix along with a sample-barcoded 5' primer. A template-switch 5' adaptor carrying 12 random nucleotides introduced a unique molecular identifier onto each TCR beta cDNA molecule. Each sample yielded at least 3 million CDR3-containing paired-end reads. All of the RNA was converted into first-strand cDNA using the Mint cDNA synthesis kit, with a TRBC-specific oligonucleotide serving as the primer. Following uracil-DNA glycosylase treatment, all cDNA underwent a first 18-cycle PCR with the universal primers M1SS and BC2_uni_R. In the authors' own workflow: For normalization, 1 million high-quality reads, each with a distinct molecular identifier, were randomly selected from each sample. Reads with shared molecular identifiers were discarded instead of being binned into consensus sequences. CDR3 identification, clonotype clustering and error correction used MiTCR with a Q25 quality threshold and the strictest error-elimination algorithm. A nonparametric unseen species model using Euler transformation provided a lower-bound estimate of total TCR beta diversity. TCRdb applied fastp at Q25 and MiXCR to the public reads, then kept only in-frame beta chains. Every entry covers one CDR3 protein and lists the most common genes and DNA from its rows. The V and J calls and clone size are TCRdb's, not the authors'. Counted in this sample were more than 450,000 distinct CDR3 sequences; about 27% of them appeared once. Under 4.5% of the sample lies in the top ten.

Donors were 39 systemically healthy Caucasian individuals from Russia aged 6 to 90 years. Each donor gave ten milliliters of peripheral blood, drawn into EDTA-treated Vacutainer tubes. Ficoll-Paque density-gradient centrifugation was used to isolate PBMCs, with at least 6.5 million per sample. Trizol reagent was used to extract total RNA from the PBMCs, yielding at least 5.5 micrograms per sample. The percentages of naive CD45RAhigh/CD27high T cells were determined by flow cytometry on a PBMC aliquot from every donor. This sample is drawn from a study of blood T cells in healthy people across ages (dated by TCRdb to between 2014 and 2016). With respect to the entire study: In model experiments, template switching captured roughly one uniquely barcoded TCR beta cDNA molecule for every two T cells. The donors were split into four age groups: young (average around 15 years), middle-aged (nearly 40), aged (more than 60) and long-lived (roughly 77). Using deep sequencing normalized with unique cDNA molecular identifiers, the study measured how TCR beta repertoire diversity changes with age. For two donors (one aged 18 to 29 and one aged 80 or older), the study analyzed two additional independent replicas of 1 million unique cDNA reads from the same blood draw. Here is what the overall study found, with its caveats: Because profiling used bulk unsorted PBMCs, naive and antigen-experienced compartments could not be compared conclusively. Observed TCR beta diversity per million T cells fell roughly linearly with age, and a significant reduction was already apparent by age roughly 40. Because the CMV infection status of the donors was unknown, age-related changes in expanded clonotypes may potentially have been confounded. The percentage of naive T cells measured by flow cytometry correlated strongly with observed TCR beta diversity. The long-lived group showed more naive CD4+ T cells, fewer expanded clones and increased TCR diversity than the aged group, suggesting age selection. Estimates of total diversity based on one million sequenced T cells were considered lower bounds and underestimates.

The CDR3 runs 15 amino acids, cysteine and phenylalanine included. Only the CDR3 part of the read is kept: 45 bases, read in frame from the first base. V sheds 6 bases and J sheds 1 base, leaving 15 bases between their ends. CDR1 and CDR2 were assigned from the germline V gene as MDHEN and SYDVKM. These data were also reused for a study on T cells of mothers and their children. As the second publication notes: Nine systemically healthy Caucasian individuals served as donors, namely three mothers together with their six children. cDNA synthesis used all of the extracted RNA, with around 1.5 ug of RNA in each 15 ul reaction. In the second PCR, the M1S primer introduced both the sample barcodes and 2-4 random nucleotides. Each mother yielded over 8.5 million TCR beta CDR3 reads and each child 2.5 million to 3 million reads. TCR recombination output is similarly shaped by thymic selection in related and unrelated pairs, with a minor effect exerted by inherited differences. Normalized repertoire overlap was always found to be slightly, but never significantly, higher in related mother-child pairs than in unrelated mother-child pairs. Persistent microchimeric T cell clones were not detected, at a sensitivity of around 99 clones per million clonotypes. Deep NGS was used in the study to compare the TCR beta repertoires of mothers and children and to look for features that separate related mother-child pairs from unrelated individuals. On average, the children were around 11 +/- 4 years old, while the mothers were roughly 36 +/- 4 years old. After adapter ligation with NEBNext reagents, the libraries were sequenced on Illumina HiSeq 2000 with 100+100 nt paired-end reads. To prevent cross-contamination, the mother and child libraries were prepared a month apart and were sequenced in separate runs. For each donor, somewhere between roughly 450,000 and 2,000,000 distinct TCR beta clonotypes were identified. Naive TCR beta clonotypes were estimated from low-frequency clonotypes matched to each donor's FACS-determined naive share, without sorting.

The sequence joins TRBV28 to TRBJ2-5; the D region possibly corresponds to TRBD1 (6 bases align). The sequence derives from a boy aged 2 to 10 in good health. The source material was blood. The DNA is TGTGCCAGCAGGGACCAGACAGGCCCCCAAGAGACCCAGTACTTC. Its protein reads: CASRDQTGPQETQYF.